Below, one T cell receptor beta chain is given with its context. The antigen is not known. About 10 milliliters was the volume of peripheral blood drawn from each donor. CDR3 length: 16 amino acids. V lost 4 bases to trimming and J lost 8 bases, with 21 bases between them. Germline V gene sequence: CDR1 MNHEY, CDR2 SMNVEV (reference sequence). The second PCR ran about 6 to 12 cycles with a sample-barcoded 5' primer and J-beta primers. TCRdb redid the calling of the 5' RACE reads with MiXCR, one entry per CDR3 protein. The sample yields 600,000 or so distinct CDR3 sequences, around half seen once. The data were taken from a study of blood T cells in healthy people across ages. Overall study findings and caveats: Older individuals had lower TCR beta diversity per million T cells (the decline was roughly linear).

The TCR comes from a man older than 75 in good health. The sequenced sample was blood. The chain uses TRBV27 and TRBJ1-5; a possible D gene is TRBD1 (5 bases). CDR3 residues: CASSSGWGSGEKPQHF. CDR3 DNA sequence: TGTGCCAGCAGTTCCGGTTGGGGCTCGGGTGAGAAGCCCCAGCATTTT.